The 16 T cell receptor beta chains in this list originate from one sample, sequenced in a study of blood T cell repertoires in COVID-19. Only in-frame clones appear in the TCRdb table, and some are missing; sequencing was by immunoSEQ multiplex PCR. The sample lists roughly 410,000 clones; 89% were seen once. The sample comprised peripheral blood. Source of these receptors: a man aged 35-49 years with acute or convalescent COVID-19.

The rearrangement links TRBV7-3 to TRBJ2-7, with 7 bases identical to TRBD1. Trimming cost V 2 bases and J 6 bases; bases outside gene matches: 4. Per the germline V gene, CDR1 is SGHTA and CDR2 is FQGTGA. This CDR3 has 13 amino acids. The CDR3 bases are TGTGCCAGCAGCTTATACAGGGGTTCCGAGCAGTACTTC. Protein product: CASSLYRGSEQYF. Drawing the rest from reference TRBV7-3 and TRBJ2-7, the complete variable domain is GAGVSQTPSNKVTEKGKYVELRCDPISGHTALYWYRQSLGQGPEFLIYFQGTGAADDSGLPNDRFFAVRPEGSVSTLKIQRTERGDSAVYLCASSLYRGSEQYFGPGTRLTVT.

The CDR3: CASSLDGTASLYEQYF. The CDR3 nucleotides are TGTGCCAGCAGCTTGGACGGGACAGCTAGCCTCTACGAGCAGTACTTC. The gene calls are TRBV5-6 and TRBJ2-7; 7 positions match TRBD1. Germline assignment: CDR1 SGHDT and CDR2 YYEEEE. The CDR3 is 16 residues long. The V gene end was trimmed by 0 bases and the J gene end by 3 bases; junction bases not matched to a gene: 9.

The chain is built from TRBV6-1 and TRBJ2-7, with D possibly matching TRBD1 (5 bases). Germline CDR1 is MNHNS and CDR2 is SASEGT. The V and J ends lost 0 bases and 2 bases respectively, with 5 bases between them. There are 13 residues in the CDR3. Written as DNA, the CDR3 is TGTGCCAGCAGTGAAGCGGGGCCCTACGAGCAGTACTTC. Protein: CASSEAGPYEQYF.

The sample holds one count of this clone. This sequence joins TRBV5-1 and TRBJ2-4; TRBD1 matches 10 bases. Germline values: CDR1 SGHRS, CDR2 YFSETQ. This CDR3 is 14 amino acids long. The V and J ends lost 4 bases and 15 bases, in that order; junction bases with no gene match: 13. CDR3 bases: TGCGCCAGCAGCCGCCCGGGACAGGGGAGGGGGTGGTACTTC. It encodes CASSRPGQGRGWYF.

In nucleotides, the CDR3 is TGTGCCAGCGCGGACTCCACCGACGAGCAGTACTTC. Translated, it gives CASADSTDEQYF. This sequence joins TRBV7-9 and TRBJ2-7; D is possibly TRBD2 (5 bases). Germline lookup yields CDR1 SEHNR and CDR2 FQNEAQ (reference sequence). Trimming pared 8 bases from V and 5 bases from J, leaving 13 bases between. The CDR3 loop spans 12 amino acids.

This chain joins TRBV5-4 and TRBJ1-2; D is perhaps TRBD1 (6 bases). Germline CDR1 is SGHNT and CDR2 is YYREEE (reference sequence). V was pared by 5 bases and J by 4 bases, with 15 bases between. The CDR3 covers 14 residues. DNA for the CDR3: TGTGCCAGCAGTCAGGGGACGCGAACCTATGGCTACACCTTC. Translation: CASSQGTRTYGYTF.

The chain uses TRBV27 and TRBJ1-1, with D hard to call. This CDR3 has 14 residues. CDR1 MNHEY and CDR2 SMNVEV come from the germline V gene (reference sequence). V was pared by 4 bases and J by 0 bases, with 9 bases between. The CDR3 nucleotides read TGTGCCAGCAGTTATCAGCGGATGAACACTGAAGCTTTCTTT. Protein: CASSYQRMNTEAFF.

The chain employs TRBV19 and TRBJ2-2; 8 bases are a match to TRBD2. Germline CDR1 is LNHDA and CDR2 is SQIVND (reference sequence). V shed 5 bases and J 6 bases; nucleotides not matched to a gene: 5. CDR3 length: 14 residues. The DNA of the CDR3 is TGTGCCAGTAGTCCCAGCGGGGGTCCCGGGGAGCTGTTTTTT. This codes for CASSPSGGPGELFF.

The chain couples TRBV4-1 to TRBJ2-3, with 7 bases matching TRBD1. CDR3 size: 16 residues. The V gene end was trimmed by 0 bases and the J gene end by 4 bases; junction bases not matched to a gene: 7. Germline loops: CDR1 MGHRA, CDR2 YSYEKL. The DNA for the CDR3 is TGCGCCAGCAGCCAAGATGGGGACAGAAGTCCAGATACGCAGTATTTT. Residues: CASSQDGDRSPDTQYF.

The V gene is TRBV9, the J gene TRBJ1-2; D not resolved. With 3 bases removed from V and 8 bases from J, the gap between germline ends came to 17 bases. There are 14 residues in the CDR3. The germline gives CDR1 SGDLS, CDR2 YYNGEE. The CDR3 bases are TGTGCCAGCAGCGGAAGAGGAGGAGGGAACGGCTACACCTTC. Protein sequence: CASSGRGGGNGYTF.

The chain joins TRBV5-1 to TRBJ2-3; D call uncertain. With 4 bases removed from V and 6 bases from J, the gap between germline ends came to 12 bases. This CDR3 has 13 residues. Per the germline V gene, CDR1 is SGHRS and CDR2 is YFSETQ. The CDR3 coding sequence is TGCGCCAGCAGCATGGACCCTACCGATACGCAGTATTTT. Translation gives CASSMDPTDTQYF.

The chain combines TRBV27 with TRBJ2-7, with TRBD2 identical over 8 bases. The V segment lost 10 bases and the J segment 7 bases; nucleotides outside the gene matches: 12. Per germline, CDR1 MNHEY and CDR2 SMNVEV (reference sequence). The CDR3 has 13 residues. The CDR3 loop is CATLPTSGAEQYF. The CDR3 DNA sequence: TGTGCCACCCTCCCCACTAGCGGAGCTGAGCAGTACTTC.

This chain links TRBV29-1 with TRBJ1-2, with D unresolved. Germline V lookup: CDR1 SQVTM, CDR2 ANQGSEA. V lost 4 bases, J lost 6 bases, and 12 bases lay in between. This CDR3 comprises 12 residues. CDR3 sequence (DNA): TGCAGCGTTGGAGTCCTCGGGGATGGCTACACCTTC. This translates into CSVGVLGDGYTF.

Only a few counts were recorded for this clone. In DNA form, the CDR3 reads TGTGCCAGCAGCGCTTTCCTCGGGACACCCGGGGAGCTGTTTTTT. Amino acids: CASSAFLGTPGELFF. This chain links TRBV3-1 (or the pseudogene TRBV3-2) with TRBJ2-2; TRBD1 is a possible D gene (6 bases). The CDR3 has 15 residues. From germline, CDR1 is LGHDT and CDR2 YNNKEL (reference sequence). Trimming stripped 5 bases from V and 6 bases from J, with 16 bases between.

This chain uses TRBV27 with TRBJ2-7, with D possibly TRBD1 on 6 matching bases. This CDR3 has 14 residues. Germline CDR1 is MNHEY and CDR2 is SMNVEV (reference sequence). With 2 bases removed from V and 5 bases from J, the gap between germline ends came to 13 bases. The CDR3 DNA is TGTGCCAGCAGTTTAGCTAGGGGGTCCCACGAGCAGTACTTC. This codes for CASSLARGSHEQYF.

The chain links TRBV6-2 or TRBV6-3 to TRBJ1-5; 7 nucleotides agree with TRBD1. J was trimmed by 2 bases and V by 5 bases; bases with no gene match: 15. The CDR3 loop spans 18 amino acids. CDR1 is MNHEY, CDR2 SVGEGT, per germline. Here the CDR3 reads CASSTASTGVGRNQPQHF. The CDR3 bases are TGTGCCAGCAGTACGGCCTCCACAGGGGTTGGCCGCAATCAGCCCCAGCATTTT.